This T cell receptor (beta chain) is from a study of neurological immune-mediated disorders. Findings and limits, study-wide: It was HTLV-1-associated myelopathy that showed the most TCR clonal expansion, while multiple sclerosis showed the least, falling below healthy controls.

Stated time point: technical triplicate 3. The cDNA came from 5'RACE, which used 10-nucleotide random UMIs. TCRdb reprocessed the 5' RACE reads via MiXCR and lists one record per CDR3 protein. Of tens of thousands of distinct CDR3 sequences listed, less than 20% are singletons. By share, this clonotype ranks as medium-sized. As yet, its antigen is unknown. The CDR3 covers 14 residues. Germline V gene data show CDR1 as LGHDT and CDR2 as YNNKEL (reference sequence). The junction had 4 bases not matched to a gene; V was cut back by 4 bases and J by 2 bases. The source is a female donor with HTLV-1-associated myelopathy (HAM/TSP). This sequence joins TRBV3-1 and TRBJ2-7, with 8 bases matching TRBD1. The material sequenced was CD4+ T cells from blood. CDR3 bases: TGTGCCAGCAGCCTCTGGGACAGGACCTACGAGCAGTACTTC. Encoded protein: CASSLWDRTYEQYF.